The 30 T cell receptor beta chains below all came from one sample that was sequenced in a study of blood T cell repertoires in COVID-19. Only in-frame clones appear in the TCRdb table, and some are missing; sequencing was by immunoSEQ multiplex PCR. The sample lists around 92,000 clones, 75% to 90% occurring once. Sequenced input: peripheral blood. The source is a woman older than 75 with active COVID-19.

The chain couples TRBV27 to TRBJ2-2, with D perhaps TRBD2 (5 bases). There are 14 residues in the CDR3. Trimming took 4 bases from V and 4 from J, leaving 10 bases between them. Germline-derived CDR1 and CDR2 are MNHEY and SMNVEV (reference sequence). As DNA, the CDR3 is TGTGCCAGCAGTTCCCCCCGGGGCACCGGGGAGCTGTTTTTT. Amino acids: CASSSPRGTGELFF.

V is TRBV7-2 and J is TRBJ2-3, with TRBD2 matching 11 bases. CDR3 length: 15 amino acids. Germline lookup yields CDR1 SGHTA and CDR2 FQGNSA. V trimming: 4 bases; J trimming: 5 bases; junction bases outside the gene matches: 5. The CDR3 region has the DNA TGTGCCAGCAGCTCACTAGCGGGAGCCCAAGATACGCAGTATTTT. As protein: CASSSLAGAQDTQYF.

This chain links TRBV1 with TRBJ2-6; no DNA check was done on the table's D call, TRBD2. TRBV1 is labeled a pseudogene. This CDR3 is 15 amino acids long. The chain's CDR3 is CTSSQDPRGANVLTF. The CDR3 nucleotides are TGCACCAGCAGCCAAGACCCCCGGGGGGCCAACGTCCTGACTTTC.

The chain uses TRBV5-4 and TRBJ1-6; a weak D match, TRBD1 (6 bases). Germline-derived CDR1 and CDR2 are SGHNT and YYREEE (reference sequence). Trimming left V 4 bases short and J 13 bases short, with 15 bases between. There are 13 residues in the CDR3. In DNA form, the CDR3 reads TGTGCCAGCAGCAGGGACACGAGTCGGCCCCTCCACTTT. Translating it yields CASSRDTSRPLHF.

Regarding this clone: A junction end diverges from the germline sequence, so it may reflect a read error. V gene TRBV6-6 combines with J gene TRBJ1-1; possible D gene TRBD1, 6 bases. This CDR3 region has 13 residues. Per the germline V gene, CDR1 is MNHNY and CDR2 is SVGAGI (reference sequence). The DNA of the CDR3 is TGTGCCAGCAGAGGGCAGGGGAACGCTGAAGCTTTCTTT. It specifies CASRGQGNAEAFF.

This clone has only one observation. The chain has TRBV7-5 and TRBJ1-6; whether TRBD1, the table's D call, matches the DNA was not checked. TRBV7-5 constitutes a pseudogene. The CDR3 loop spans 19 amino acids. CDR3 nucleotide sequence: TGTGCCAGAAGCTTATGGGGGACAGGGATGAGCTCCTATAATTCACCCCTCCACTTT. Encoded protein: CARSLWGTGMSSYNSPLHF.

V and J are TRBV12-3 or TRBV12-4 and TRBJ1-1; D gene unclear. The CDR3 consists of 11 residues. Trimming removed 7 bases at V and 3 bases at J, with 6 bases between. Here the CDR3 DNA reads TGTGCCAGCACCGGGTACACTGAAGCTTTCTTT. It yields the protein CASTGYTEAFF.

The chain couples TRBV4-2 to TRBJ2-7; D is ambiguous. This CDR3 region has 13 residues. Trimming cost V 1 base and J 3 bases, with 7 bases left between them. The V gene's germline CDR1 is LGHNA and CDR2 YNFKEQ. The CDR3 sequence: CASSQAFGYEQYF. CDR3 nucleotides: TGTGCCAGCAGCCAAGCGTTCGGCTACGAGCAGTACTTC.

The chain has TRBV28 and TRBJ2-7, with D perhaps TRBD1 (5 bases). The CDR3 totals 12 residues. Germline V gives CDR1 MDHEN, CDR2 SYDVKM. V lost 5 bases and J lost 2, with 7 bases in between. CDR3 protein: CASSPQAYEQYF. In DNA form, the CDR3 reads TGTGCCAGCAGTCCACAGGCCTACGAGCAGTACTTC.

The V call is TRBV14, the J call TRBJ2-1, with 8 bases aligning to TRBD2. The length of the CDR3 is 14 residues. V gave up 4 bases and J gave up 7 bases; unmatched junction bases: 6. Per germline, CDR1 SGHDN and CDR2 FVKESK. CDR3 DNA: TGTGCCAGCAGCCCGAGGACTAGCCGGAATGAGCAGTTCTTC. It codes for CASSPRTSRNEQFF. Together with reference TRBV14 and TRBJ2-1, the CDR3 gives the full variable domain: EAGVTQFPSHSVIEKGQTVTLRCDPISGHDNLYWYRRVMGKEIKFLLHFVKESKQDESGMPNNRFLAERTGGTYSTLKVQPAELEDSGVYFCASSPRTSRNEQFFGPGTRLTVL.

CDR3 sequence reads: CASSLQAGNTGELFF. DNA of the CDR3: TGTGCCAGCAGCCTCCAAGCGGGGAACACCGGGGAGCTGTTTTTT. The rearrangement joins TRBV3-1 (or the pseudogene TRBV3-2) to TRBJ2-2, with D possibly TRBD2 on 6 matching bases. Trimming left V 4 bases short and J 1 base short, with 10 bases between. The CDR3 totals 15 residues. Germline CDR1 LGHDT, CDR2 YNNKEL (reference sequence).

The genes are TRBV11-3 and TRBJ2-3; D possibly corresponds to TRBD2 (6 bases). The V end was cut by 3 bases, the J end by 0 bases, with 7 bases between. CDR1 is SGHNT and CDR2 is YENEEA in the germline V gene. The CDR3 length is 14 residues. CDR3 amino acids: CASSFGTSTDTQYF. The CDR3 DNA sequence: TGTGCCAGCAGCTTTGGGACTAGCACAGATACGCAGTATTTT.

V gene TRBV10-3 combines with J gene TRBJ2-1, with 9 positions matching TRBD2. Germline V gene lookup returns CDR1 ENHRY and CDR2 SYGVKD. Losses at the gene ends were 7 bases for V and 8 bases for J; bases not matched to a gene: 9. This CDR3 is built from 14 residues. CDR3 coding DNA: TGTGCCATCAAGCCGCTAGCGGGAACGGATGAGCAGTTCTTC. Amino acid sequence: CAIKPLAGTDEQFF.

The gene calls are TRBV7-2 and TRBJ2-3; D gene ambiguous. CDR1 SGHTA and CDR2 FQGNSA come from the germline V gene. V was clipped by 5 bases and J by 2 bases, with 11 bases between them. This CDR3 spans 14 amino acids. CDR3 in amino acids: CASSLGEVTDTQYF. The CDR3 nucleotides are TGTGCCAGCAGCCTCGGAGAGGTCACAGATACGCAGTATTTT.

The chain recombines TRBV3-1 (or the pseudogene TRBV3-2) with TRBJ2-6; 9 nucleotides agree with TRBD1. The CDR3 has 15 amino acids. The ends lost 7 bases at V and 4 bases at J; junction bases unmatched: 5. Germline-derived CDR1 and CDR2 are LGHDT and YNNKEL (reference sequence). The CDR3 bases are TGTGCCAGCAACTACAGGGGGCGAGGGGCCAACGTCCTGACTTTC. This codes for CASNYRGRGANVLTF.

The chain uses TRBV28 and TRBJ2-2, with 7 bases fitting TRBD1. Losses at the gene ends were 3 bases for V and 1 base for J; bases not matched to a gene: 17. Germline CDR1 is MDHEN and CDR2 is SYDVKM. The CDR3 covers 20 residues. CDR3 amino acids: CASSFPEFHTGVKNTGELFF. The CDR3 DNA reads TGTGCCAGCAGTTTTCCGGAGTTCCACACAGGGGTAAAGAACACCGGGGAGCTGTTTTTT.

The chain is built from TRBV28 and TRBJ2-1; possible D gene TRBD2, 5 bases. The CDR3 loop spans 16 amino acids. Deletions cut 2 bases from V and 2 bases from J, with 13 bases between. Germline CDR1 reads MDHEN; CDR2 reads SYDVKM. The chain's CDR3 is CASSLLTQRPYNEQFF. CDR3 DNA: TGTGCCAGCAGTTTACTAACCCAGCGGCCCTACAATGAGCAGTTCTTC. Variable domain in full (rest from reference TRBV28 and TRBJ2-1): DVKVTQSSRYLVKRTGEKVFLECVQDMDHENMFWYRQDPGLGLRLIYFSYDVKMKEKGDIPEGYSVSREKKERFSLILESASTNQTSMYLCASSLLTQRPYNEQFFGPGTRLTVL.

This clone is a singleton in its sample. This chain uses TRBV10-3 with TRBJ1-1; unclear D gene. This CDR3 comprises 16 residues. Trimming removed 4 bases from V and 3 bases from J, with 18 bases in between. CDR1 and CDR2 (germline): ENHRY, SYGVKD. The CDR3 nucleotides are TGTGCCATCAGTGGTGCGTCTAGCGGAAAATACACTGAAGCTTTCTTT. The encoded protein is CAISGASSGKYTEAFF.

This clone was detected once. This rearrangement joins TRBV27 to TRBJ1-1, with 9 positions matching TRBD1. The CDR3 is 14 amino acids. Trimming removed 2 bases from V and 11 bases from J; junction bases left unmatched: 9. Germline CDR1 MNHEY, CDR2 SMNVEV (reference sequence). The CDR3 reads CASSLRWDRVGAFF. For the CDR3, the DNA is TGTGCCAGCAGTTTAAGGTGGGACAGGGTCGGGGCTTTCTTT.

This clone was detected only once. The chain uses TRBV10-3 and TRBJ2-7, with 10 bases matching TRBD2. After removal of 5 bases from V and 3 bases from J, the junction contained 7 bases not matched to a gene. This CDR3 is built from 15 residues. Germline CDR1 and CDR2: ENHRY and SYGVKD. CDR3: CAISSAGTSVYEQYF. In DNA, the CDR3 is TGTGCCATCAGTTCAGCCGGGACTAGCGTCTACGAGCAGTACTTC.

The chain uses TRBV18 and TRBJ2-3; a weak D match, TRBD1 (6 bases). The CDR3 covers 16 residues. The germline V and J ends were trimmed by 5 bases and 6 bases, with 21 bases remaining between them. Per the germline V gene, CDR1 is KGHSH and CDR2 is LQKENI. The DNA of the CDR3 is TGTGCCAGCTCATTTCCGGGACATTCCGCCTTCGATACGCAGTATTTT. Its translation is CASSFPGHSAFDTQYF.

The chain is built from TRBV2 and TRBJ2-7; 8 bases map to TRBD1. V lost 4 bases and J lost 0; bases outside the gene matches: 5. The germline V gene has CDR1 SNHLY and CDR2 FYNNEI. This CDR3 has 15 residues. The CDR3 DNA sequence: TGTGCCAGCAGTGTGACAGGGGCCGTCTCCTACGAGCAGTACTTC. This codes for CASSVTGAVSYEQYF.

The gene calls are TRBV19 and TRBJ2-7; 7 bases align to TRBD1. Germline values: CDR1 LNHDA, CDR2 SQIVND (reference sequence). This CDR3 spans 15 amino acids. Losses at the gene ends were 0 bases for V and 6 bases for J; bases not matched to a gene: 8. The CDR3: CASSIDTGDLREQYF. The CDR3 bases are TGTGCCAGTAGTATAGACACAGGGGATCTTCGCGAGCAGTACTTC.

CDR3 nucleotides: TGTGCCAGCAGTCCTCAGCCCCTAGCGGGAGTACCCTACAATGAGCAGTTCTTC. Residues: CASSPQPLAGVPYNEQFF. The chain uses TRBV2 and TRBJ2-1; 10 bases are shared with TRBD2. Germline lookup yields CDR1 SNHLY and CDR2 FYNNEI. The junction had 12 bases not matched to a gene; V was cut back by 5 bases and J by 2 bases. CDR3 size: 18 residues.

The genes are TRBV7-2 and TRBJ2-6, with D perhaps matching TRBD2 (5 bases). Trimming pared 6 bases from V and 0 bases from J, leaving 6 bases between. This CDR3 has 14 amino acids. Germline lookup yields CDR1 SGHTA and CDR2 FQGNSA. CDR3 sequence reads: CASSTSSGANVLTF. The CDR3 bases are TGTGCCAGCAGTACTAGCTCTGGGGCCAACGTCCTGACTTTC.

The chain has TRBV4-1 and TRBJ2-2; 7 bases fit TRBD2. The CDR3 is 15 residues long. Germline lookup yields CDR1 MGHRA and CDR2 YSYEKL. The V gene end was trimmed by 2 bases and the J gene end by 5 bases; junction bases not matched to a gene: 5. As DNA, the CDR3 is TGCGCCAGCAGCCAATCCCACGGGGGGACCGGGGAGCTGTTTTTT. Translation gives CASSQSHGGTGELFF.

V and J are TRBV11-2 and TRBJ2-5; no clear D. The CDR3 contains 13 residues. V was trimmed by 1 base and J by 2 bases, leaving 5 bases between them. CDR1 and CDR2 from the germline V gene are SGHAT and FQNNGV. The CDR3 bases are TGTGCCAGCAGCTTAGTAGATCAAGAGACCCAGTACTTC. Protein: CASSLVDQETQYF.

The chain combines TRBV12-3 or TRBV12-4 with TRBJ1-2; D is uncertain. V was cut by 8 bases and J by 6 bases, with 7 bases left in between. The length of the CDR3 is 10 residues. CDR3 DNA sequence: TGTGCCAGCTTTCGCGATGGCTACACCTTC. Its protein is CASFRDGYTF.

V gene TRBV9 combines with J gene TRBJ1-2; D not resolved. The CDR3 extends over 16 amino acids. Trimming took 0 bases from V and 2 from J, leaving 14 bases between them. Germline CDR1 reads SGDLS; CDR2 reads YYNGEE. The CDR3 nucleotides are TGTGCCAGCAGCGTAGGTTCAGGACTCAGGAACTATGGCTACACCTTC. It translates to CASSVGSGLRNYGYTF.

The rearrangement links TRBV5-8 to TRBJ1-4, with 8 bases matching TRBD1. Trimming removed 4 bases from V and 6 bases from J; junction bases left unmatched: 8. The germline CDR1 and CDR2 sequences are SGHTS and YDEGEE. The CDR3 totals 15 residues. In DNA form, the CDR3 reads TGTGCCAGCAGCCCACGCCCAGGGGGCGATGAAAAACTGTTTTTT. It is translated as CASSPRPGGDEKLFF.